This T cell receptor beta chain was sequenced for a study of post-analysis software for immune sequencing data. The study, taken as a whole, reports: Batch-matched samples strongly co-clustered by F measure. Controls had lower frequencies than patients of roughly five TRBV segments, which included TRBV5-6, TRBV5-1 and TRBV20-1.

TCR beta cDNA libraries had unique molecular identifiers. One entry per CDR3 protein results from TCRdb running MiXCR on the PCR reads. The repertoire holds a few hundred thousand distinct CDR3 sequences, with 36% as singletons. Trimming removed 2 bases from V and 6 bases from J, with 11 bases in between. Germline CDR1 reads MNHEY; CDR2 reads SMNVEV (reference sequence). This CDR3 is built from 14 residues. This clonotype was counted between two and nine times. Its target is unknown. Sequencing input: blood. The receptor was isolated from a girl between 10 and 17 years old with multiple sclerosis. This chain joins TRBV27 and TRBJ1-5; tentatively, D is TRBD1 (5 bases). The CDR3 DNA is TGTGCCAGCAGTTTAGGAACAGGTTTTCAGCCCCAGCATTTT. Translation gives CASSLGTGFQPQHF.